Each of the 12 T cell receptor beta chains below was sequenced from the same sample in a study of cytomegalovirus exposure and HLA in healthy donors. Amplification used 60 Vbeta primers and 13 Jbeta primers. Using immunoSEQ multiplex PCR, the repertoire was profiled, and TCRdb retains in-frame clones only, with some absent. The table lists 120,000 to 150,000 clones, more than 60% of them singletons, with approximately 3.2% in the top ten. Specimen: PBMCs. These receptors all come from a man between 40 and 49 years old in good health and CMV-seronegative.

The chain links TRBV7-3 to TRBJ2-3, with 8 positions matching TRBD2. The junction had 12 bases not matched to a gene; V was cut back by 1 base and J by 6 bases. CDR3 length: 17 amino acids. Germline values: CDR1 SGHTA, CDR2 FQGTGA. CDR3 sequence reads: CASSLNGRGALVDTQYF. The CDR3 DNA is TGTGCCAGCAGCTTAAACGGGCGGGGGGCCTTAGTCGATACGCAGTATTTT.

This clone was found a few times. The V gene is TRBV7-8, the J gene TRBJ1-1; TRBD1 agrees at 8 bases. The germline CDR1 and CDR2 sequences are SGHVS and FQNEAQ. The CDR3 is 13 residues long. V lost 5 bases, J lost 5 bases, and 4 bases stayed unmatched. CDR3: CASSLDRETEAFF. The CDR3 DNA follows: TGTGCCAGCAGCCTGGACAGGGAAACTGAAGCTTTCTTT.

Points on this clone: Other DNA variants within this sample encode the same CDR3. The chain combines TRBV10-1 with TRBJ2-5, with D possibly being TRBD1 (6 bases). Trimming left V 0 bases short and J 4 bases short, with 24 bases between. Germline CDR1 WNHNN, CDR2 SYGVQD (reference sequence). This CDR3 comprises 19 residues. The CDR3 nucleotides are TGCGCCAGCAGTGAGTCTGTTCGGCGTCGAACAGGGCATACAGAGACCCAGTACTTC. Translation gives CASSESVRRRTGHTETQYF.

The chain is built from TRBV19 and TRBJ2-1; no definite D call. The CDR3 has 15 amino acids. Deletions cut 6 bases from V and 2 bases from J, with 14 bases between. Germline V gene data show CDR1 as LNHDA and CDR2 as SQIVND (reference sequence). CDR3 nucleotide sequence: TGTGCCAGTAGCCCGTTCGCGAGGCCCTACAATGAGCAGTTCTTC. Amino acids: CASSPFARPYNEQFF.

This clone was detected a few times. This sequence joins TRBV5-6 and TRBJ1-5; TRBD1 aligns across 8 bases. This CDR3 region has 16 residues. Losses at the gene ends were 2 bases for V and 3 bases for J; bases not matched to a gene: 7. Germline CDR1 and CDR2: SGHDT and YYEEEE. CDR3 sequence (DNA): TGTGCCAGCAGCTTATGGACAGGGAGGAACAATCAGCCCCAGCATTTT. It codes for CASSLWTGRNNQPQHF.

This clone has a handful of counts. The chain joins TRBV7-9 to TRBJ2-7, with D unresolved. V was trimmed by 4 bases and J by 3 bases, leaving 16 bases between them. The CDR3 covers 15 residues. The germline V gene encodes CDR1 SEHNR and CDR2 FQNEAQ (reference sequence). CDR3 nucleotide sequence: TGTGCCAGCAGCTCGTTCTCAGTTCGGGTCTACGAGCAGTACTTC. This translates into CASSSFSVRVYEQYF.

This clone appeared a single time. CDR3 sequence (DNA): TGTGCCATCAGGCCTAGCGGGGGGGCCAATGAGCAGTTCTTC. Its protein is CAIRPSGGANEQFF. The chain joins TRBV10-3 to TRBJ2-1; 12 positions match TRBD2. Germline trimming cut 6 bases from V and 6 bases from J; bases unmatched to any gene: 3. Germline V gene lookup returns CDR1 ENHRY and CDR2 SYGVKD. This CDR3 contains 14 residues.

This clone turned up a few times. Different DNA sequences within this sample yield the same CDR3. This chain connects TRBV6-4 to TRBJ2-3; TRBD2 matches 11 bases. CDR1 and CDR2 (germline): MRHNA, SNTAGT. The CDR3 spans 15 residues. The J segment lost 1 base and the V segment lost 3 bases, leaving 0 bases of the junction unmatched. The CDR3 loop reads CASSETSGGTDTQYF. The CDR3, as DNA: TGTGCCAGCAGTGAGACTAGCGGGGGCACAGATACGCAGTATTTT.

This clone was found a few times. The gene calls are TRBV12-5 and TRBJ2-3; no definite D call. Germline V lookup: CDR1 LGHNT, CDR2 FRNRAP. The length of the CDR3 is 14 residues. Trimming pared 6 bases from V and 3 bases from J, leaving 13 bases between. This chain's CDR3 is CASGERVSTDTQYF. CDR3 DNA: TGTGCTAGTGGCGAACGGGTTAGTACAGATACGCAGTATTTT.

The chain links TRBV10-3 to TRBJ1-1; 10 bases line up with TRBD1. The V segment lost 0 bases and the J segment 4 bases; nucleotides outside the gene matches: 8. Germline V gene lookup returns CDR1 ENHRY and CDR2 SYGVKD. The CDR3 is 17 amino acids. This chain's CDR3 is CAISESKTGGLSTEAFF. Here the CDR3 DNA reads TGTGCCATCAGTGAGTCGAAGACAGGGGGCTTAAGCACTGAAGCTTTCTTT.

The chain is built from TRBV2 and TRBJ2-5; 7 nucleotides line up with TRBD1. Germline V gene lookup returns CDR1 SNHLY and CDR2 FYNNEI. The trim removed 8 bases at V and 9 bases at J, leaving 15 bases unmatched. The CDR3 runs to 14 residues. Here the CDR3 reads CASQDPTGKLSQYF. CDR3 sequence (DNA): TGTGCCAGCCAAGACCCGACAGGGAAGTTGTCCCAGTACTTC. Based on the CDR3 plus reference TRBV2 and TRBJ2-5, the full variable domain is EPEVTQTPSHQVTQMGQEVILRCVPISNHLYFYWYRQILGQKVEFLVSFYNNEISEKSEIFDDQFSVERPDGSNFTLKIRSTKLEDSAMYFCASQDPTGKLSQYFGPGTRLLVL.

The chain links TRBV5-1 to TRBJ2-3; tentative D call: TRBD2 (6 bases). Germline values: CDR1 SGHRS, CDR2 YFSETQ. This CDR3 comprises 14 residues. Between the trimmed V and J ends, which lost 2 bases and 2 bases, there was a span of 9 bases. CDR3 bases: TGCGCCAGCAGCTTTGGGGACTCCACAGATACGCAGTATTTT. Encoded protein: CASSFGDSTDTQYF.